These 22 T cell receptor beta chains were sequenced from one sample in a study of cytomegalovirus exposure and HLA in healthy donors. The PCR made use of 60 Vbeta and 13 Jbeta primers. Method: immunoSEQ multiplex PCR; TCRdb's copy keeps in-frame clones and lacks some. The table records about 160,000 clones, around three quarters of them present only once. The sample comprised PBMCs. These receptors were collected from a man aged 35-49 years in good health and CMV-seronegative.

The rearrangement links TRBV25-1 to TRBJ2-7, with TRBD1 matching over 9 bases. This CDR3 spans 16 amino acids. CDR1 is MGHDK, CDR2 SYGVNS, per germline. After removal of 4 bases from V and 2 bases from J, the junction contained 9 bases not matched to a gene. CDR3 loop: CASSGKGGQGAYEQYF. The CDR3 DNA reads TGTGCCAGCAGTGGAAAGGGGGGACAGGGAGCCTACGAGCAGTACTTC.

V gene TRBV6-6 combines with J gene TRBJ2-3, with D possibly matching TRBD1 (5 bases). V was clipped by 4 bases and J by 4 bases, with 12 bases between them. The CDR3 spans 14 residues. Germline CDR1 is MNHNY and CDR2 is SVGAGI (reference sequence). This CDR3 reads CASSLGRVADTQYF. In nucleotides, the CDR3 is TGTGCCAGCAGTTTAGGCAGGGTGGCAGATACGCAGTATTTT.

This chain links TRBV5-1 with TRBJ2-5; 7 bases map to TRBD1. V lost 0 bases to trimming and J lost 4 bases; unmatched junction nucleotides: 0. The germline gives CDR1 SGHRS, CDR2 YFSETQ. The CDR3 covers 13 residues. DNA for the CDR3: TGCGCCAGCAGCTTGGACAGGGGAGAGACCCAGTACTTC. It codes for CASSLDRGETQYF.

This clone was seen only a few times. The chain links TRBV28 to TRBJ2-1, with TRBD2 matching 8 bases. There are 15 residues in the CDR3. The ends lost 2 bases at V and 12 bases at J; junction bases unmatched: 12. The germline CDR1 and CDR2 sequences are MDHEN and SYDVKM. CDR3 loop: CASSLPGGPSTGQFF. Written as DNA, the CDR3 is TGTGCCAGCAGTTTACCGGGAGGGCCCTCGACAGGGCAGTTCTTC.

The gene calls are TRBV5-1 and TRBJ2-7, with 9 bases identical to TRBD2. Germline V lookup: CDR1 SGHRS, CDR2 YFSETQ. This CDR3 has 14 residues. Trimming cost V 4 bases and J 7 bases; bases outside gene matches: 9. CDR3 region: CASSPPAAGGEQYF. CDR3 nucleotides: TGCGCCAGCAGCCCCCCGGCGGCGGGAGGGGAGCAGTACTTC.

This clone was seen a single time. The chain carries TRBV30 and TRBJ2-5; the D gene is possibly TRBD2 (6 bases). The CDR3 extends over 15 amino acids. CDR1 is GTSNPN, CDR2 SVGIG, per germline (reference sequence). V lost 3 bases to trimming and J lost 1 base, with 15 bases between them. The CDR3 reads CAWSRVRGTQETQYF. In DNA, the CDR3 is TGTGCCTGGAGCCGGGTCCGGGGGACCCAAGAGACCCAGTACTTC.

This clone occurred a few times. The chain uses TRBV2 and TRBJ2-5; weak D call: TRBD1 (5 bases). Germline CDR1 reads SNHLY; CDR2 reads FYNNEI. V was trimmed by 4 bases and J by 5 bases, leaving 8 bases between them. The CDR3 spans 12 residues. This CDR3 reads CASSVGLETQYF. In nucleotides, the CDR3 is TGTGCCAGCAGTGTGGGGCTGGAGACCCAGTACTTC.

The chain recombines TRBV19 with TRBJ2-2; 11 nucleotides agree with TRBD2. The CDR3 has 14 residues. J lost 4 bases, V lost 11 bases, and 6 bases had no gene match. Germline V gene lookup returns CDR1 LNHDA and CDR2 SQIVND (reference sequence). The CDR3 loop reads CASATSGATGELFF. CDR3 bases: TGTGCCTCCGCGACTAGCGGGGCCACCGGGGAGCTGTTTTTT. Variable domain in full (rest from reference TRBV19 and TRBJ2-2): DGGITQSPKYLFRKEGQNVTLSCEQNLNHDAMYWYRQDPGQGLRLIYYSQIVNDFQKGDIAEGYSVSREKKESFPLTVTSAQKNPTAFYLCASATSGATGELFFGEGSRLTVL.

The chain has TRBV7-2 and TRBJ2-7, with TRBD2 matching over 12 bases. The V and J ends lost 5 bases and 7 bases, in that order; junction bases with no gene match: 9. The CDR3 loop spans 15 amino acids. The germline V gene encodes CDR1 SGHTA and CDR2 FQGNSA. This CDR3 is CASSLGLAGPAEQYF. The CDR3 DNA reads TGTGCCAGCAGCCTAGGACTAGCGGGACCCGCGGAGCAGTACTTC.

The genes are TRBV2 and TRBJ1-4, with unresolved D. This CDR3 is built from 14 residues. With 6 bases removed from V and 0 bases from J, the gap between germline ends came to 8 bases. From germline, CDR1 is SNHLY and CDR2 FYNNEI. This CDR3 reads CASRGDATNEKLFF. The CDR3 DNA sequence: TGTGCCAGCAGGGGAGATGCAACTAATGAAAAACTGTTTTTT.

The chain joins TRBV6-4 to TRBJ2-1; 13 nucleotides agree with TRBD2. The CDR3 has 17 amino acids. Germline-derived CDR1 and CDR2 are MRHNA and SNTAGT. After removal of 0 bases from V and 4 bases from J, the junction contained 3 bases not matched to a gene. Here the CDR3 DNA reads TGTGCCAGCAGTGACTCAAGGACTAGCGGGGGTTACAATGAGCAGTTCTTC. Its protein is CASSDSRTSGGYNEQFF.

The chain uses TRBV7-2 and TRBJ2-2, with 7 bases lining up with TRBD1. Trimming took 3 bases from V and 1 from J; bases not matched to a gene: 8. Germline V gene lookup returns CDR1 SGHTA and CDR2 FQGNSA. This CDR3 has 17 residues. CDR3 protein: CASSLDSRTGNTGELFF. The CDR3 coding sequence is TGTGCCAGCAGCTTGGACTCTCGGACAGGGAACACCGGGGAGCTGTTTTTT.

This clone has only one observation. V gene TRBV4-1 combines with J gene TRBJ1-1; TRBD1 might be the D (6 bases). Germline V lookup: CDR1 MGHRA, CDR2 YSYEKL. The CDR3 extends over 14 amino acids. The ends were cut back, 2 bases at V and 6 bases at J, with 13 bases in the middle. The CDR3 nucleotides are TGCGCCAGCAGCCAACCAGGGGAAGGGGCTGAAGCTTTCTTT. The encoded protein is CASSQPGEGAEAFF.

The genes are TRBV15 and TRBJ2-7; 9 bases fit TRBD1. Per the germline V gene, CDR1 is LNHNV and CDR2 is YYDKDF (reference sequence). This CDR3 region has 16 residues. Trimming cost V 1 base and J 6 bases; bases outside gene matches: 10. The CDR3 coding sequence is TGTGCCACCAGCAGAGCCCTCGGGACAGGGAGGGGCGAGCAGTACTTC. Translated, it gives CATSRALGTGRGEQYF.

The chain has TRBV7-9 and TRBJ2-2; D is possibly TRBD1 (6 bases). Germline V gene lookup returns CDR1 SEHNR and CDR2 FQNEAQ (reference sequence). The CDR3 is 17 residues long. Deletions cut 6 bases from V and 5 bases from J, with 22 bases between. The CDR3, as DNA: TGTGCCAGCAGACCCGACAGGAGCCTTTCAGTGACCGGGGAGCTGTTTTTT. It is translated as CASRPDRSLSVTGELFF. The variable domain in full, with the rest retrieved from reference TRBV7-9 and TRBJ2-2, is DTGVSQNPRHKITKRGQNVTFRCDPISEHNRLYWYRQTLGQGPEFLTYFQNEAQLEKSRLLSDRFSAERPKGSFSTLEIQRTEQGDSAMYLCASRPDRSLSVTGELFFGEGSRLTVL.

V usage is TRBV7-2 and J usage is TRBJ2-7, with D perhaps TRBD1 (5 bases). Germline CDR1 SGHTA, CDR2 FQGNSA. The CDR3 length is 14 residues. The V and J ends lost 5 bases and 2 bases respectively, with 13 bases between them. The CDR3 spells CASSALDRPYEQYF. The DNA of the CDR3 is TGTGCCAGCAGCGCCTTAGACAGACCCTACGAGCAGTACTTC.

V and J are TRBV7-9 and TRBJ2-3; 8 nucleotides line up with TRBD2. The CDR3 sequence is 16 residues long. V gave up 1 base and J gave up 3 bases; unmatched junction bases: 6. Per the germline V gene, CDR1 is SEHNR and CDR2 is FQNEAQ (reference sequence). The DNA of the CDR3 is TGTGCCAGCAGCTTAGAAAGCGGGAGTCCAACAGATACGCAGTATTTT. As protein: CASSLESGSPTDTQYF.

The sample holds a few counts of this clone. This sample includes further DNA sequences coding for the same CDR3. J is TRBJ1-5 and V is TRBV7-2, with D perhaps TRBD1 (6 bases). Trimming pared 3 bases from V and 4 bases from J, leaving 13 bases between. The CDR3 covers 15 residues. Germline V gene data show CDR1 as SGHTA and CDR2 as FQGNSA. The CDR3 loop is CASSFGRQGNQPQHF. The CDR3 nucleotides read TGTGCCAGCAGCTTCGGTCGTCAGGGGAATCAGCCCCAGCATTTT.

The V gene is TRBV7-2, the J gene TRBJ2-3; D is ambiguous. V was clipped by 3 bases and J by 1 base, with 11 bases between them. Germline loops: CDR1 SGHTA, CDR2 FQGNSA. The CDR3 spans 15 residues. The CDR3 is CASSFLVSGTDTQYF. The CDR3 DNA reads as TGTGCCAGCAGCTTCCTAGTGTCGGGCACAGATACGCAGTATTTT.

The chain combines TRBV14 with TRBJ1-2; 7 bases fit TRBD1. The CDR3 has 14 amino acids. Germline-derived CDR1 and CDR2 are SGHDN and FVKESK. J lost 4 bases, V lost 2 bases, and 4 bases had no gene match. CDR3 loop: CASSQSRDSYGYTF. The CDR3, as DNA: TGTGCCAGCAGCCAATCCCGGGACAGCTATGGCTACACCTTC.

V usage is TRBV27 and J usage is TRBJ2-7; 9 bases match TRBD1. The CDR3 consists of 14 residues. After removal of 5 bases from V and 3 bases from J, the junction contained 5 bases not matched to a gene. Germline V gene lookup returns CDR1 MNHEY and CDR2 SMNVEV (reference sequence). CDR3 sequence reads: CASSPGQGNYEQYF. CDR3 in DNA: TGTGCCAGCAGTCCAGGACAGGGGAACTACGAGCAGTACTTC.

The gene calls are TRBV5-1 and TRBJ2-7, with 7 bases identical to TRBD2. Per the germline V gene, CDR1 is SGHRS and CDR2 is YFSETQ. The CDR3 has 12 residues. V shed 4 bases and J 3 bases; nucleotides not matched to a gene: 1. The DNA for the CDR3 is TGCGCCAGCAGCCCTAGCGGCTACGAGCAGTACTTC. This sequence encodes CASSPSGYEQYF. The full variable domain, in which reference TRBV5-1 and TRBJ2-7 provide the parts outside the CDR3, is KAGVTQTPRYLIKTRGQQVTLSCSPISGHRSVSWYQQTPGQGLQFLFEYFSETQRNKGNFPGRFSGRQFSNSRSEMNVSTLELGDSALYLCASSPSGYEQYFGPGTRLTVT.